The 3 T cell receptor beta chains below come from one sample, sequenced in a study of blood T cell repertoires in COVID-19. Sequencing was performed with immunoSEQ multiplex PCR; in TCRdb, only in-frame clones are kept and a portion is missing. The data show around 390,000 clones, approximately 87% seen once. Sequencing was done on a sample of PBMCs or T cells enriched from blood (not recorded which). The origin of the receptors is a woman aged 45-65 years who had recovered from COVID-19.

The genes are TRBV7-2 and TRBJ1-2, with D hard to call. The CDR3 totals 16 residues. Trimming shortened V by 3 bases and J by 1 base, and 15 bases separated the two germline ends. Germline lookup yields CDR1 SGHTA and CDR2 FQGNSA. This CDR3 is CASSFNVQAINYGYTF. The CDR3 DNA reads as TGTGCCAGCAGCTTTAACGTGCAGGCTATTAACTATGGCTACACCTTC.

The chain is built from TRBV6-4 and TRBJ2-3; 14 nucleotides match TRBD2. V was pared by 0 bases and J by 0 bases, with 5 bases of the junction left unmatched. Germline-derived CDR1 and CDR2 are MRHNA and SNTAGT. The CDR3 runs to 19 residues. The CDR3 loop is CASSDSGTSGGVSTDTQYF. CDR3 nucleotide sequence: TGTGCCAGCAGTGACTCGGGGACTAGCGGGGGCGTTAGCACAGATACGCAGTATTTT.

V usage is TRBV7-2 and J usage is TRBJ2-5; possible D gene TRBD1, 7 bases. CDR1 is SGHTA, CDR2 FQGNSA, per germline. The V end lost 3 bases, the J end lost 5 bases, and 10 bases lay between the germline ends. The CDR3 is 13 residues long. CDR3 in DNA: TGTGCCAGCAGCTTCCAGGGGGGTGAGACCCAGTACTTC. The encoded protein is CASSFQGGETQYF.